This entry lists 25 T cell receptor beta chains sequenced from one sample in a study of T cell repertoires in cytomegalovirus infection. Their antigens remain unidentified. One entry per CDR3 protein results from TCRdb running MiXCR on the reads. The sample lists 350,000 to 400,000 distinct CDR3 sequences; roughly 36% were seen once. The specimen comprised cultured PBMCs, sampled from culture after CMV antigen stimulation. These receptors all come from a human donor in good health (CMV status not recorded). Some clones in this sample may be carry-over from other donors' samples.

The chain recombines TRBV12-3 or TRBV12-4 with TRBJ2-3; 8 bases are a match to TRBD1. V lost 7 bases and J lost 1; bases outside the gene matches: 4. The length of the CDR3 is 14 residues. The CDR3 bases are TGTGCCAGCACCTTACAGGGGGGCACAGATACGCAGTATTTT. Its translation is CASTLQGGTDTQYF.

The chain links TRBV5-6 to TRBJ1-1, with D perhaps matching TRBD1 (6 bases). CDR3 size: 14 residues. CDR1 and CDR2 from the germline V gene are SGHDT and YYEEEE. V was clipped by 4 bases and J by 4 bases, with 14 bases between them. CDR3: CASSPGGGITEAFF. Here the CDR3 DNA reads TGTGCCAGCAGCCCCGGAGGGGGGATCACTGAAGCTTTCTTT.

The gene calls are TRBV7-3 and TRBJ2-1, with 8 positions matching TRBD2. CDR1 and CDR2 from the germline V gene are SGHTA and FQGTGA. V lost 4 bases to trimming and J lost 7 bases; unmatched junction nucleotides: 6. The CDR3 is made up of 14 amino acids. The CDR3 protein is CASSSGLAWNEQFF. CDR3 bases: TGTGCCAGCAGCTCCGGACTAGCTTGGAATGAGCAGTTCTTC.

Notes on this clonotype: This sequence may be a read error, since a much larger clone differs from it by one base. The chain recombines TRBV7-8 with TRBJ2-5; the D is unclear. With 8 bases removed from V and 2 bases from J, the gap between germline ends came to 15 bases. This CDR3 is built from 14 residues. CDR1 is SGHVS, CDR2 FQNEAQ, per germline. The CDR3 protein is CASGAWNTQETQYF. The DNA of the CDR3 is TGTGCCAGCGGCGCCTGGAACACGCAAGAGACCCAGTACTTC.

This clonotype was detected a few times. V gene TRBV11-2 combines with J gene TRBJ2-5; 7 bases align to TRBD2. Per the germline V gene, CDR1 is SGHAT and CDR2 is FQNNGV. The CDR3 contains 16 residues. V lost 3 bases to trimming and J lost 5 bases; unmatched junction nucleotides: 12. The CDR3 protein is CASSFGAGADGETQYF. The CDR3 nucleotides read TGTGCCAGCAGCTTTGGGGCGGGAGCGGATGGGGAGACCCAGTACTTC.

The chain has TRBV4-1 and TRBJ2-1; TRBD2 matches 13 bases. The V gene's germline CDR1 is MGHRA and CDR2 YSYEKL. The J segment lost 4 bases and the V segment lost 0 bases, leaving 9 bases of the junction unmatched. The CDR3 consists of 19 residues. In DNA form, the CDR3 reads TGCGCCAGCAGCCAAGATCCCCTCGGACTAGCGGGAGCTTACAATGAGCAGTTCTTC. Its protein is CASSQDPLGLAGAYNEQFF.

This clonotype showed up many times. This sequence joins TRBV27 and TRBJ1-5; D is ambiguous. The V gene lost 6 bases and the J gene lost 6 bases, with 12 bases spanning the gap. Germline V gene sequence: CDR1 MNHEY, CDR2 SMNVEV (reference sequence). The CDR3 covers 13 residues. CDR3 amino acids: CASSYSLFQPQHF. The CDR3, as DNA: TGTGCCAGCAGCTACTCCTTATTTCAGCCCCAGCATTTT.

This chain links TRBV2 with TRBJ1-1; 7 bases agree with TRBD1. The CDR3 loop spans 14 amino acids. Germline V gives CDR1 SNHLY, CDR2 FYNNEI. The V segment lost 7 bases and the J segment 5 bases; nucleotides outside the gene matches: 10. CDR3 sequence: CASTMRGQGTEAFF. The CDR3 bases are TGTGCCAGCACCATGAGGGGGCAGGGAACTGAAGCTTTCTTT.

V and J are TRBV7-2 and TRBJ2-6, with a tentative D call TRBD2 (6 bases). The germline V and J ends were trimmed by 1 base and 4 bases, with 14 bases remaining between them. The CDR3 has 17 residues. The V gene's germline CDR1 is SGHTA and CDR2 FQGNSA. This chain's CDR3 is CASSLGRAPGGANVLTF. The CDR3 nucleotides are TGTGCCAGCAGCTTAGGGAGGGCCCCGGGGGGGGCCAACGTCCTGACTTTC.

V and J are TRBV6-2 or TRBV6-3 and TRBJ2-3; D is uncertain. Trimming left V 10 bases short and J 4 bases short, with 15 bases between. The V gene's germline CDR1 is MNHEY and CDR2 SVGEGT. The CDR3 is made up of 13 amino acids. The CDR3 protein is CAIKPGFSDTQYF. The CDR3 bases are TGTGCCATCAAACCCGGGTTTTCAGATACGCAGTATTTT.

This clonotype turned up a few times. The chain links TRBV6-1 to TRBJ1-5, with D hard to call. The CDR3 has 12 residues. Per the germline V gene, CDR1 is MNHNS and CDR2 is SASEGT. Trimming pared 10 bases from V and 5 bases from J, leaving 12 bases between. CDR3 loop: CAIGWWDQPQHF. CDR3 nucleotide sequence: TGTGCCATCGGATGGTGGGATCAGCCCCAGCATTTT.

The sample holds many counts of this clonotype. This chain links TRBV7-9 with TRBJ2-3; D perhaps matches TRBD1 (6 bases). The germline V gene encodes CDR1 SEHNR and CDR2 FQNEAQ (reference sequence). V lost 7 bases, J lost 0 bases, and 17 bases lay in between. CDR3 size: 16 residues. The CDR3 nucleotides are TGTGCCAGCACCCCGGCGGACAGAAAAAGCACAGATACGCAGTATTTT. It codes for CASTPADRKSTDTQYF.

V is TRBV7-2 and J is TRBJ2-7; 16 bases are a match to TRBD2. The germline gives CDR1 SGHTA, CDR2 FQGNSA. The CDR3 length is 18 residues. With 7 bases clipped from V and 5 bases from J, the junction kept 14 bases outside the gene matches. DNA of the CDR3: TGTGCCAGCAACGTAGGGGGGGGACTAGCGGGAGGGAGGAACGAGCAGTACTTC. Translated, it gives CASNVGGGLAGGRNEQYF. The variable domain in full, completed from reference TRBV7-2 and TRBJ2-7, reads GAGVSQSPSNKVTEKGKDVELRCDPISGHTALYWYRQSLGQGLEFLIYFQGNSAPDKSGLPSDRFSAERTGGSVSTLTIQRTQQEDSAVYLCASNVGGGLAGGRNEQYFGPGTRLTVT.

In nucleotides, the CDR3 is TGTGCCAGTAGTACCCCCGTGCGGGCCAATGAGCAGTTCTTC. Translating gives CASSTPVRANEQFF. The chain employs TRBV19 and TRBJ2-1; D possibly corresponds to TRBD2 (5 bases). The CDR3 has 14 amino acids. Germline V lookup: CDR1 LNHDA, CDR2 SQIVND (reference sequence). V was cut by 4 bases and J by 6 bases, with 13 bases left in between. Looking up the rest from reference TRBV19 and TRBJ2-1 gives the full variable domain: DGGITQSPKYLFRKEGQNVTLSCEQNLNHDAMYWYRQDPGQGLRLIYYSQIVNDFQKGDIAEGYSVSREKKESFPLTVTSAQKNPTAFYLCASSTPVRANEQFFGPGTRLTVL.

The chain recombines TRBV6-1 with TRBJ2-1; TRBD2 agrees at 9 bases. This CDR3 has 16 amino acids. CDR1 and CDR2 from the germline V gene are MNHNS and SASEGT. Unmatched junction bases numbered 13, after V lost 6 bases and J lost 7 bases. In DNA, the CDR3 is TGTGCCAGCAGCCCGGGAGGCGGGAGGGCCGTGAATGAGCAGTTCTTC. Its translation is CASSPGGGRAVNEQFF.

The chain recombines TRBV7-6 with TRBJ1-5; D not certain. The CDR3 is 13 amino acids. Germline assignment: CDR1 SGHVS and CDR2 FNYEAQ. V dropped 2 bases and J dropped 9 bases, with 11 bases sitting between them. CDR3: CASSLTTDGPQHF. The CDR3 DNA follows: TGTGCCAGCAGCTTAACAACCGACGGGCCCCAGCATTTT.

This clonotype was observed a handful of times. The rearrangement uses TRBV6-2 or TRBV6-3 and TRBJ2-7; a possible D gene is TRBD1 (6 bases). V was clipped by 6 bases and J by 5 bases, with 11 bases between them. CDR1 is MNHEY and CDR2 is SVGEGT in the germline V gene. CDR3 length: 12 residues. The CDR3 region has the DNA TGTGCCAGCAGCCAGGGGAGCCACGAGCAGTACTTC. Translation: CASSQGSHEQYF.

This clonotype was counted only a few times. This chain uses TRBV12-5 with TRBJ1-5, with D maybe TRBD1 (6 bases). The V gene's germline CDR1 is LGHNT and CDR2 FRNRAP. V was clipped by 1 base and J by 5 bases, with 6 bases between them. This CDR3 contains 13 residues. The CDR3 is CASGLGTDQPQHF. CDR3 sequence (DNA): TGTGCTAGTGGTTTGGGGACAGATCAGCCCCAGCATTTT.

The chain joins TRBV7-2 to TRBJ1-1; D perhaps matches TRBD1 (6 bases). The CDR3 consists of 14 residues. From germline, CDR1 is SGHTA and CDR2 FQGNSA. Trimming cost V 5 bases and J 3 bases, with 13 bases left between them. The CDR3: CASSPRGVDTEAFF. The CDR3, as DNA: TGTGCCAGCAGCCCGAGGGGGGTTGACACTGAAGCTTTCTTT. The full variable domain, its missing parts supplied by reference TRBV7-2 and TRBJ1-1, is GAGVSQSPSNKVTEKGKDVELRCDPISGHTALYWYRQSLGQGLEFLIYFQGNSAPDKSGLPSDRFSAERTGGSVSTLTIQRTQQEDSAVYLCASSPRGVDTEAFFGQGTRLTVV.

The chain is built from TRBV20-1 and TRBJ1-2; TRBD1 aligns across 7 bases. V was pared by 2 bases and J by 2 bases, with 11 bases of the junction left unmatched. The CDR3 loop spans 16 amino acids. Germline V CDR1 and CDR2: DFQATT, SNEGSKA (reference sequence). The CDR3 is CSARLHSGGGNYGYTF. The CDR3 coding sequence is TGCAGTGCTAGACTCCACAGTGGAGGGGGCAACTATGGCTACACCTTC.

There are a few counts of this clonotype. The CDR3 reads CASSQKGRGPNTEAFF. For the CDR3, the DNA is TGTGCCAGTAGTCAGAAGGGCAGGGGCCCGAACACTGAAGCTTTCTTT. The V gene is TRBV19, the J gene TRBJ1-1; possible D gene TRBD1, 6 bases. Trimming removed 5 bases from V and 1 base from J, with 17 bases in between. Germline V gene data show CDR1 as LNHDA and CDR2 as SQIVND (reference sequence). This CDR3 has 16 amino acids.

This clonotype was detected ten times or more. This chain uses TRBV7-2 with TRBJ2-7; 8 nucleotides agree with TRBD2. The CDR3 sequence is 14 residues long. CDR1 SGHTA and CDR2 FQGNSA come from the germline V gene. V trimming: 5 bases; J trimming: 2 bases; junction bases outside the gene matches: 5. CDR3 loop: CASSVTSGPYEQYV. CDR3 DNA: TGTGCCAGCAGCGTCACTAGCGGCCCCTACGAGCAGTACGTC.

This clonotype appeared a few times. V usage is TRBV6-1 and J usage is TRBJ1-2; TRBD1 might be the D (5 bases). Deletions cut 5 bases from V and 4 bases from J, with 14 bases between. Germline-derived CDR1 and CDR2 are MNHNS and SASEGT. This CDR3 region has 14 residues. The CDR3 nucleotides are TGTGCCAGCAGTTCATTCTCAGGGTCCTATGGCTACACCTTC. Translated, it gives CASSSFSGSYGYTF.

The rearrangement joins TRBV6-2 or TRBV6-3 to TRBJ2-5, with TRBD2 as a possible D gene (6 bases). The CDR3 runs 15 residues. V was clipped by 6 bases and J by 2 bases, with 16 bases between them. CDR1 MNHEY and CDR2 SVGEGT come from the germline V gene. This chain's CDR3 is CASRRGQGLQETQYF. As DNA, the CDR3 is TGTGCCAGCAGGAGGGGCCAAGGACTACAAGAGACCCAGTACTTC.

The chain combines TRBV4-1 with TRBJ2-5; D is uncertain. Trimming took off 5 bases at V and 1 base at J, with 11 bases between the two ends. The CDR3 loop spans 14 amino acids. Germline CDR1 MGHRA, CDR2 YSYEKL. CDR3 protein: CASSDPLTQETQYF. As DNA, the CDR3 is TGCGCCAGCAGCGACCCTTTGACCCAAGAGACCCAGTACTTC.